This TCR beta chain derives from a study of T cell repertoires in cytomegalovirus infection. This clonotype was recorded at least ten times. MiXCR was run by TCRdb on the reads, yielding one entry per CDR3 protein. Altogether about 600,000 distinct CDR3 sequences are present, about 24% being singletons, with the ten largest covering 7.5% to 9%. The germline CDR1 and CDR2 sequences are MNHEY and SMNVEV (reference sequence). This CDR3 has 15 amino acids. Trimming took off 5 bases at V and 0 bases at J, with 8 bases between the two ends. This clonotype was sampled from a human donor in good health (CMV status not recorded). Some clones in this sample may be carry-over from other donors' samples. Sequencing was performed on CD8+ T cells from PBMCs. This chain joins TRBV27 and TRBJ1-6; D possibly corresponds to TRBD1 (5 bases). Here the CDR3 reads CASSPGSSYNSPLHF. For the CDR3, the DNA is TGTGCCAGCAGTCCAGGGAGCTCCTATAATTCACCCCTCCACTTT.